Listed below are T cell receptor beta chains from one sample, sequenced in a study of blood T cell repertoires in COVID-19. Produced via immunoSEQ multiplex PCR; TCRdb's table is partial and in-frame only. The sample contains about 82,000 clones, roughly 78% of which appear only once. Material for sequencing was peripheral blood. These receptors originate from a man in his sixties with COVID-19, enrolled during active disease. Both conserved end residues are trimmed from each CDR3.

J: TRBJ2-2; V: TRBV5-1; CDR3: ASSLVAGGTGELF
J: TRBJ1-5; V: TRBV27; CDR3: ASSLGSLGNQPQH
J: TRBJ2-1; V: TRBV28; CDR3: ASSLNRGRFHEQF
J: TRBJ1-6; V: TRBV5-4; CDR3: ASSLDRVDNSPLH
J: TRBJ1-6; V: TRBV18; CDR3: ASSRMNGNSPLH
J: TRBJ2-7; V: TRBV27; CDR3: ASKRTGQGAYEQY
J: TRBJ2-5; V: TRBV11-2; CDR3: ASSLSGGAGETQY
J: TRBJ2-3; V: TRBV2; CDR3: ASIQRETTDTQY
J: TRBJ1-1; V: TRBV5-4; CDR3: ASSPPQDPNTEAF
J: TRBJ2-5; V: TRBV5-5; CDR3: ASSSSRETQY
J: TRBJ2-1; V: TRBV7-7; CDR3: ASSAEGLAGGEQF
J: TRBJ2-1; V: TRBV19; CDR3: ASNRGIGTYNEQF
J: TRBJ2-3; V: TRBV20-1; CDR3: SASKGASTDTQY
J: TRBJ2-5; V: TRBV7-2; CDR3: ASINSFSRFETQY
J: TRBJ1-5; V: TRBV5-6; CDR3: ASSRTVDQPQH
J: TRBJ2-1; V: TRBV5-1; CDR3: ASSSTAGPEQF
J: TRBJ1-2; V: TRBV5-1; CDR3: ASSSSGTGVPYGYT
J: TRBJ2-4; V: TRBV19; CDR3: AVGPGGASGNIQY
J: TRBJ2-3; V: TRBV10-3; CDR3: AISTGTRFTDTQY
J: TRBJ2-3; V: TRBV30; CDR3: AWSTPTSASTDTQY
J: TRBJ2-7; V: TRBV18; CDR3: ASSRGSARSYEQY
J: TRBJ1-2; V: TRBV29-1; CDR3: SVEDRRGDGYT
J: TRBJ1-2; V: TRBV27; CDR3: ASRTGGNYGYT
J: TRBJ2-7; V: TRBV5-1; CDR3: ASSGQGPYEQY
J: TRBJ2-7; V: TRBV18; CDR3: ASSPVHTYEQY
J: TRBJ2-2; V: TRBV3-1/TRBV3-2; CDR3: ASSQVGGGGVTGELF
J: TRBJ1-2; V: TRBV18; CDR3: ASSPGQGARGYT
J: TRBJ2-2; V: TRBV7-8; CDR3: ASSLERTGANTGELF
J: TRBJ1-6; V: TRBV2; CDR3: ASSGWDTGNSPLH
J: TRBJ1-1; V: TRBV5-5; CDR3: ASSFLKWEEKYTEAF
J: TRBJ2-7; V: TRBV10-3; CDR3: AITARTSGGHEQY
J: TRBJ1-6; V: TRBV18; CDR3: ASSPPGKGQEGSPLH
J: TRBJ2-5; V: TRBV2; CDR3: ASSPTRTSGLETQY
J: TRBJ2-2; V: TRBV27; CDR3: ASSLSAPEELF
J: TRBJ1-5; V: TRBV6-5; CDR3: ASQGNSNQPQH
J: TRBJ2-7; V: TRBV6-1; CDR3: ASSEPRTGSYEQY
J: TRBJ2-2; V: TRBV27; CDR3: ASRRPGLNTGELF
J: TRBJ1-4; V: TRBV3-1/TRBV3-2; CDR3: ASSQGGVVREKLF
J: TRBJ1-2; V: TRBV7-6; CDR3: ASSPYGQVDGYT
J: TRBJ2-1; V: TRBV14; CDR3: ASSFLSGRAYNEQF
J: TRBJ2-7; V: TRBV6-2/TRBV6-3; CDR3: ASSYPTGLYEQY
J: TRBJ1-5; V: TRBV4-2; CDR3: ASSPTLAGLGQPQH
J: TRBJ2-1; V: TRBV2; CDR3: ASSAPLTPETVF
J: TRBJ2-7; V: TRBV7-8; CDR3: ASTSRGTGGYEQY
J: TRBJ2-7; V: TRBV24-1; CDR3: ATSGNRVGYEQY
J: TRBJ1-4; V: TRBV6-5; CDR3: ASSRQYGNEKLF
J: TRBJ2-4; V: TRBV30; CDR3: AWSAGTGSLYIQY
J: TRBJ2-3; V: TRBV4-1; CDR3: ASSQEGGGMADTQY
J: TRBJ2-7; V: TRBV6-2/TRBV6-3; CDR3: ASSYSRTSGSYEQY
J: TRBJ1-1; V: TRBV3-1/TRBV3-2; CDR3: ASSEMTGGNTEAF
J: TRBJ2-5; V: TRBV5-8; CDR3: ASSFGRAQETQY
J: TRBJ2-3; V: TRBV4-1; CDR3: ASSPRASGSTAEADTQY